The 5 T cell receptor beta chains given below trace back to one sample, sequenced in a study of blood T cell repertoires in COVID-19. Clones were sequenced by immunoSEQ multiplex PCR, and TCRdb holds only the in-frame ones, with some missing. The table shows 160,000 or so clones, with approximately 88% occurring only once. What was sequenced was peripheral blood. All receptors derive from a man in his 60s with acute or convalescent COVID-19.

The V and J genes are TRBV6-6 and TRBJ2-7; TRBD1 is a possible D gene (5 bases). V lost 6 bases and J lost 3, with 9 bases in between. In germline, CDR1 is MNHNY, CDR2 SVGAGI (reference sequence). The CDR3 runs to 12 residues. CDR3 in DNA: TGTGCCAGCAGGCGCACAGGCTACGAGCAGTACTTC. Residues: CASRRTGYEQYF.

The rearrangement links TRBV5-1 to TRBJ2-3; 11 bases fit TRBD2. Germline trimming cut 2 bases from V and 4 bases from J; bases unmatched to any gene: 3. Germline V gene sequence: CDR1 SGHRS, CDR2 YFSETQ. The CDR3 is made up of 15 amino acids. The CDR3 spells CASSLASGGPDTQYF. CDR3 nucleotides: TGCGCCAGCAGCTTAGCTAGCGGGGGGCCAGATACGCAGTATTTT.

This clone has more than one count but fewer than ten. V gene TRBV11-2 combines with J gene TRBJ2-7; 8 positions match TRBD1. The CDR3 contains 14 residues. Germline V lookup: CDR1 SGHAT, CDR2 FQNNGV. The junction had 4 bases not matched to a gene; V was cut back by 2 bases and J by 4 bases. For the CDR3, the DNA is TGTGCCAGCAGCTTAAACAGGGGGGTGTACGAGCAGTACTTC. This translates into CASSLNRGVYEQYF. The variable domain in full, completed from reference TRBV11-2 and TRBJ2-7, reads EAGVAQSPRYKIIEKRQSVAFWCNPISGHATLYWYQQILGQGPKLLIQFQNNGVVDDSQLPKDRFSAERLKGVDSTLKIQPAKLEDSAVYLCASSLNRGVYEQYFGPGTRLTVT.

The rearrangement links TRBV10-1 to TRBJ1-2; possible D gene TRBD1, 6 bases. The ends were cut back, 6 bases at V and 5 bases at J, with 16 bases in the middle. Germline values: CDR1 WNHNN, CDR2 SYGVQD (reference sequence). This CDR3 contains 14 residues. In DNA, the CDR3 is TGCGCCAGCAGGTTAATCGGGGGGGCTTATGGCTACACCTTC. Residues: CASRLIGGAYGYTF.

The V call is TRBV11-2, the J call TRBJ1-3; D possibly corresponds to TRBD1 (5 bases). Per germline, CDR1 SGHAT and CDR2 FQNNGV. Trimming removed 5 bases at V and 0 bases at J, with 20 bases between. The CDR3 runs to 18 residues. CDR3 sequence (DNA): TGTGCCAGCAGCCTGAGCGCGGGACTCCTTAGCTCTGGAAACACCATATATTTT. As protein: CASSLSAGLLSSGNTIYF. The full variable domain, completed using reference TRBV11-2 and TRBJ1-3, is EAGVAQSPRYKIIEKRQSVAFWCNPISGHATLYWYQQILGQGPKLLIQFQNNGVVDDSQLPKDRFSAERLKGVDSTLKIQPAKLEDSAVYLCASSLSAGLLSSGNTIYFGEGSWLTVV.